This T cell receptor (beta chain) appears in the sequencing data of a study of cytomegalovirus exposure and HLA in healthy donors. Only one count was recorded for this clone. The antigen is unknown. Broader study findings: Further analysis, carried out later, found HLA-associated TCR beta chains more clonally expanded than equally common other chains. Later on, an analysis tied around 17,000 TCR beta sequences to HLA alleles at 0.05 false discovery rate.

13 Jbeta primers and 60 Vbeta primers were used for the PCR. TCRdb keeps only in-frame clones here, not all; method: immunoSEQ multiplex PCR. The data show under 200,000 clones, 70% to 85% seen once. The sequenced sample was PBMCs. The clonotype comes from a man aged 30 to 45 in good health and CMV-seropositive.

CDR3 in DNA: TGTGCCAGCAGTGAGGGACAGGGCAATCAGCCCCAGCATTTT. Translation gives CASSEGQGNQPQHF. The chain employs TRBV2 and TRBJ1-5, with 8 positions matching TRBD1. V lost 3 bases and J lost 2; bases outside the gene matches: 0. Per the germline V gene, CDR1 is SNHLY and CDR2 is FYNNEI. CDR3 length equals 14 residues.